These T cell receptor beta chains were read from a single sample in a study of control samples from healthy donors and cancer patients. Clones were sequenced by immunoSEQ multiplex PCR, and TCRdb holds only the in-frame ones, with some missing. The top ten clones hold more than 2% of a sample with 100,000 to 150,000 clones, 80% to 95% of them seen once. The sequenced material came from blood. The receptors originated from a man aged 18 to 29 in good health. Both conserved end residues are part of each CDR3. Each record gives: CDR3 length, D gene, V gene, clone size, J gene, CDR3 DNA, CDR3 protein. D genes are given only for firm matches. Where a row states a size, it is once, few, many or the class of an expanded clone; other rows omit it.

12,.,TRBV4-1,.,TRBJ2-1,TGCGCCAGCAGCTACAGGCCGAGTGAGCAGTTCTTC,CASSYRPSEQFF
15,.,TRBV7-2,.,TRBJ2-3,TGTGCCAGCAGCTTAGGAGGTCGAAGGGAAGATACGCAGTATTTT,CASSLGGRREDTQYF
18,.,TRBV27,.,TRBJ1-4,TGTGCCAGCAGTTTATTTACACACGACCCACCAACTAATGAAAAACTGTTTTTT,CASSLFTHDPPTNEKLFF
16,.,TRBV15,few,TRBJ1-5,TGTGCCACCAGCAGAGAGAGAGGGGAGAGCAATCAGCCCCAGCATTTT,CATSRERGESNQPQHF
11,TRBD1,TRBV19,.,TRBJ2-3,TGTGCCAGTAGTGAGGGACAGGTCTCGTATTTT,CASSEGQVSYF
17,.,TRBV3-1/TRBV3-2,.,TRBJ1-2,TGTGCCAGCAGCCCCCGGGACCATCTCGCCTCGGTCTATGGCTACACCTTC,CASSPRDHLASVYGYTF
15,.,TRBV30,many,TRBJ1-5,TGTGCCTGGAGGGCCGGGAGTAATAGCAATCAGCCCCAGCATTTT,CAWRAGSNSNQPQHF
15,.,TRBV5-1,.,TRBJ2-7,TGCGCCAGCAGCTCCGATCCGCGCTCCACAGGGGAGCAGTACTTC,CASSSDPRSTGEQYF
16,.,TRBV7-8,.,TRBJ2-6,TGTGCCAGCAGCTTACAATTCGGGGGCGGGGCCAACGTCCTGACTTTC,CASSLQFGGGANVLTF
11,.,TRBV28,.,TRBJ2-7,TGTGCCAGCAGAAGGACACTCGAGCAGTACTTC,CASRRTLEQYF
14,.,TRBV30,.,TRBJ1-5,TGTGCCTGGAGTGTACGGGACAAGAATCAGCCCCAGCATTTT,CAWSVRDKNQPQHF
10,.,TRBV20-1,.,TRBJ1-1,TGCAGTGCCCCCGGTGGAGAAGCTTTCTTT,CSAPGGEAFF
14,TRBD2,TRBV19,.,TRBJ2-1,TGTGCCAGTAGTAACAGCGGGAGGCTTGGTGAGCAGTTCTTC,CASSNSGRLGEQFF
15,.,TRBV28,.,TRBJ2-3,TGTGCCAGCAGCCAAGGACTTTCCATCGCAGATACGCAGTATTTT,CASSQGLSIADTQYF
13,.,TRBV4-1,.,TRBJ2-2,TGCGCCAGCAGCCAGACGGGAACCGGGGAGCTGTTTTTT,CASSQTGTGELFF
16,.,TRBV7-2,few,TRBJ1-2,TGTGCCAGCAGCATTTACCTTGACAGTCCTAACTATGGCTACACCTTC,CASSIYLDSPNYGYTF
13,.,TRBV24-1,few,TRBJ1-5,TGTGCCACCAGTGTACAGGGCAACCAGCCCCAGCATTTT,CATSVQGNQPQHF